Sequencing of this T cell receptor (beta chain) was carried out in a study of response to subunit inactivated influenza vaccine. General observations from the study: That few new T cells are recruited by each seasonal influenza vaccination was the authors' suggestion.

Via MiXCR, TCRdb re-called the RT-PCR reads, giving one row per CDR3 protein. The sample lists about 780,000 distinct CDR3 sequences, around a sixth occurring once. This clonotype was seen more than once but under ten times. Its antigen is not known. Trimming removed 3 bases from V and 0 bases from J, with 12 bases in between. The CDR3 is 16 residues long. The receptor's source is a man aged 50-59 years who received an inactivated influenza vaccine. This specimen was PBMCs from blood, taken 5 days after vaccination. This chain links TRBV12-3 or TRBV12-4 with TRBJ1-3; D unclear. CDR3 DNA: TGTGCCAGCAGTTTGGTTCAGAAACACTCTGGAAACACCATATATTTT. This sequence encodes CASSLVQKHSGNTIYF.